This note documents a single TCR beta chain sequence. No antigen is known for it. Treatment given: approximately nine-day PBMC culture with coronavirus spike peptide pools or control peptides (ViraFEST assay). March to December 2020 was the span of positive PCR dates, which predated US Alpha, Beta and Delta variants. These data come from a study of vaccination and CD4 T cells after COVID-19. Study details: The stimulus for the cells was overlapping spike peptides derived from SARS-CoV-2, HCoV-NL63, HCoV-OC43 and HCoV-229E. As control conditions, cultures were given either a CEFX pool serving as positive control, an HIV-1 Nef pool, or no peptide at all.

Germline values: CDR1 SEHNR, CDR2 FQNEAQ (reference sequence). The CDR3 covers 15 residues. The ends were cut back, 7 bases at V and 6 bases at J, with 21 bases in the middle. An Oncomine TCR Beta short-read assay was used to sequence the DNA from cultured CD4+ T cells. TCRdb fed the PCR reads into MiXCR, producing one record per CDR3 protein. The sample comprises 13,000 or so distinct CDR3 sequences, approximately 51% of which are singletons, and about 17% rests with the top ten. This clonotype originated in a human donor with COVID-19. Specimen: cultured CD4+ T cells from blood, collected after SARS-CoV-2 vaccination. The chain links TRBV7-9 to TRBJ2-5; D might be TRBD1 (7 bases). CDR3 in amino acids: CASTSPPEGAQTQYF. The DNA of the CDR3 is TGTGCCAGCACCTCCCCGCCGGAGGGGGCGCAGACCCAGTACTTC. Full variable domain (rest looked up from reference TRBV7-9 and TRBJ2-5): DTGVSQNPRHKITKRGQNVTFRCDPISEHNRLYWYRQTLGQGPEFLTYFQNEAQLEKSRLLSDRFSAERPKGSFSTLEIQRTEQGDSAMYLCASTSPPEGAQTQYFGPGTRLLVL.